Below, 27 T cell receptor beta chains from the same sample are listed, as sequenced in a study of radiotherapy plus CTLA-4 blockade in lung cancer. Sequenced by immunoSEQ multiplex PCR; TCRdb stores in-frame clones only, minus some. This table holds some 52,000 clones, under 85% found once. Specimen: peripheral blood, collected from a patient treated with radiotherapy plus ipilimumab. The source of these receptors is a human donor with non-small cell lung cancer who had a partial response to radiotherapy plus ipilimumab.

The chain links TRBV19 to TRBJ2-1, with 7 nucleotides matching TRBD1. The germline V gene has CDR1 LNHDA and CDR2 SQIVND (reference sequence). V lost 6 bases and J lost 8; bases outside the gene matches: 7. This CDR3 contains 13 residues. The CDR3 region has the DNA TGTGCCAGTAGCGGGACAGCTTTTTATGAGCAGTTCTTC. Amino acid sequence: CASSGTAFYEQFF.

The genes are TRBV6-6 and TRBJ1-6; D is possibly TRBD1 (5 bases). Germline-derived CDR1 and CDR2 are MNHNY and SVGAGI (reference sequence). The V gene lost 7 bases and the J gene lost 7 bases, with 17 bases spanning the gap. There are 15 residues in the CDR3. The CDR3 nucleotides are TGTGCCAGCATCCAGGCGGCAGGGCCCAATTCACCCCTCCACTTT. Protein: CASIQAAGPNSPLHF.

CDR3 bases: TGCAGTACGGACAGAACCTACGAGCAGTACTTC. This gives the protein CSTDRTYEQYF. The rearrangement joins TRBV20-1 to TRBJ2-5, with D possibly being TRBD1 (6 bases). The J call is doubtful: the DNA matches TRBJ2-7 better. Per the germline V gene, CDR1 is DFQATT and CDR2 is SNEGSKA (reference sequence). CDR3 length equals 11 residues.

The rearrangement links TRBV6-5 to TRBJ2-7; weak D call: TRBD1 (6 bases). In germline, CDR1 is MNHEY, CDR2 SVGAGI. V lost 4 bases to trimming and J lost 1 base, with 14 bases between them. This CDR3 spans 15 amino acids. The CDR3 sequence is CASSSSGTSSYEQYF. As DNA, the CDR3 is TGTGCCAGCAGTTCGTCCGGGACATCTTCCTACGAGCAGTACTTC.

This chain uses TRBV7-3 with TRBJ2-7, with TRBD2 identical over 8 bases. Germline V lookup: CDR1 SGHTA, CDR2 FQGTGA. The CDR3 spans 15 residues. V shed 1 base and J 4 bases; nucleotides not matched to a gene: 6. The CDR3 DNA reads TGTGCCAGCAGCTTAAGTCAAGCGGGGGAATACGAGCAGTACTTC. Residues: CASSLSQAGEYEQYF.

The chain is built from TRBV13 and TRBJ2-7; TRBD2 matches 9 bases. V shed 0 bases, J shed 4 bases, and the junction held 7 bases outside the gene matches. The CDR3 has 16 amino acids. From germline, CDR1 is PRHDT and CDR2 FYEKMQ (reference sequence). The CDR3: CASSLGRRGGSYEQYF. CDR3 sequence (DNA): TGTGCCAGCAGCTTAGGCCGGCGGGGGGGCTCGTACGAGCAGTACTTC.

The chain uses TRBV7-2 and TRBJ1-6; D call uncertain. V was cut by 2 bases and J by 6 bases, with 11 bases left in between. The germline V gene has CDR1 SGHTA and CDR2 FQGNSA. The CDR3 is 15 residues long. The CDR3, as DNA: TGTGCCAGCAGCTTACGTACGGGTGGTAATTCACCCCTCCACTTT. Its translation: CASSLRTGGNSPLHF.

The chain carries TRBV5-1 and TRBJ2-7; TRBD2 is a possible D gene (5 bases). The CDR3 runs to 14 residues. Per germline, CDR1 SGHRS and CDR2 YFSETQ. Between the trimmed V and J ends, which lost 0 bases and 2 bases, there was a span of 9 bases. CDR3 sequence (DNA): TGCGCCAGCAGCTTGGCCTTGGGAGCCTACGAGCAGTACTTC. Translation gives CASSLALGAYEQYF.

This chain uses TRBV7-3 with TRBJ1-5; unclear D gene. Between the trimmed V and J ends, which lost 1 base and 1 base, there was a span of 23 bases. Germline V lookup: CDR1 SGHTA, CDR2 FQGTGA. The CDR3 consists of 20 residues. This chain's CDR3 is CASSLSSRIIPFRSNQPQHF. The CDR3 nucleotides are TGTGCCAGCAGCTTAAGTTCCAGGATTATTCCTTTTCGAAGCAATCAGCCCCAGCATTTT.

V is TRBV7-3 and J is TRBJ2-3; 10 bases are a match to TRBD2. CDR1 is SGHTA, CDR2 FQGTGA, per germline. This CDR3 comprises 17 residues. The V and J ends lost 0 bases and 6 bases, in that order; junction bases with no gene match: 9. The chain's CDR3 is CASSLTPSGGARDTQYF. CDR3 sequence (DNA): TGTGCCAGCAGCTTAACCCCCAGCGGGGGGGCCAGGGATACGCAGTATTTT.

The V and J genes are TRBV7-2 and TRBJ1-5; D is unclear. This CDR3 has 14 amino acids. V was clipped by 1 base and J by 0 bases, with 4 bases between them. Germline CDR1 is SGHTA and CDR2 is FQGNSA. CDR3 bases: TGTGCCAGCAGCTTAGATAATAGCAATCAGCCCCAGCATTTT. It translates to CASSLDNSNQPQHF.

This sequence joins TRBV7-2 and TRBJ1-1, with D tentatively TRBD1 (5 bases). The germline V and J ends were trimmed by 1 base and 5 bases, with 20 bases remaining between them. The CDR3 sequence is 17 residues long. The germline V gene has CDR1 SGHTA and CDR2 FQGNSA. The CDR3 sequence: CASSLEQLGKGRTEAFF. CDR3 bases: TGTGCCAGCAGCTTAGAACAACTGGGTAAGGGGCGGACTGAAGCTTTCTTT.

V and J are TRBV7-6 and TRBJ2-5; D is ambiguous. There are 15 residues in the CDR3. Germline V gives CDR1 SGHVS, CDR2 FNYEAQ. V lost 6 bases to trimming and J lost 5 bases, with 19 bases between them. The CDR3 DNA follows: TGTGCCAGCAGACCGACTTTGGCGTTAAGGGAGACCCAGTACTTC. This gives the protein CASRPTLALRETQYF.

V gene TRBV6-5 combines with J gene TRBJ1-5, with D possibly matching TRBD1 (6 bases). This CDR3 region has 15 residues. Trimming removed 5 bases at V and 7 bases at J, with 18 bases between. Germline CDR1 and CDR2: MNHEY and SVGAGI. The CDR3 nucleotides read TGTGCCAGCAGTGCCCAACAGGGAAGAGGACAGCCCCAGCATTTT. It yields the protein CASSAQQGRGQPQHF.

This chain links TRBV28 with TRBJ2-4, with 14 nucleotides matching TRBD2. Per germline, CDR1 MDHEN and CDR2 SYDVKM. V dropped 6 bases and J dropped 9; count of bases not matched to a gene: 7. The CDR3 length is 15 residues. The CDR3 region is CASSLTTSGGGIQYF. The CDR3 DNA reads TGTGCCAGCAGCCTGACGACTAGCGGGGGGGGCATTCAGTACTTC. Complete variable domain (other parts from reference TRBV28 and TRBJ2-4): DVKVTQSSRYLVKRTGEKVFLECVQDMDHENMFWYRQDPGLGLRLIYFSYDVKMKEKGDIPEGYSVSREKKERFSLILESASTNQTSMYLCASSLTTSGGGIQYFGAGTRLSVL.

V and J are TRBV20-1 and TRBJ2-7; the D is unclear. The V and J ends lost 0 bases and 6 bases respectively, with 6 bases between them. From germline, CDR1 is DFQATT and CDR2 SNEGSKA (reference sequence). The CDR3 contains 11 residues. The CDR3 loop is CSARDHSEQYF. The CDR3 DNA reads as TGCAGTGCTAGAGATCATAGCGAGCAGTACTTC.

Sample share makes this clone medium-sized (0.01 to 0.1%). CDR3 residues: CASSLGQLETQYF. CDR3 nucleotide sequence: TGTGCCAGCAGCCTGGGACAACTAGAGACCCAGTACTTC. The gene calls are TRBV5-4 and TRBJ2-5; maybe TRBD1 (6 bases). CDR3 length: 13 amino acids. Germline values: CDR1 SGHNT, CDR2 YYREEE (reference sequence). Trimming took off 4 bases at V and 4 bases at J, with 11 bases between the two ends.

CDR3 coding DNA: TGTGCCAGCAGTTACGCCCAGGGTGCAACTAATGAAAAACTGTTTTTT. It encodes CASSYAQGATNEKLFF. The V call is TRBV6-5, the J call TRBJ1-4; maybe TRBD1 (5 bases). Trimming shortened V by 2 bases and J by 0 bases, and 10 bases separated the two germline ends. CDR3 length equals 16 residues. The V gene's germline CDR1 is MNHEY and CDR2 SVGAGI.

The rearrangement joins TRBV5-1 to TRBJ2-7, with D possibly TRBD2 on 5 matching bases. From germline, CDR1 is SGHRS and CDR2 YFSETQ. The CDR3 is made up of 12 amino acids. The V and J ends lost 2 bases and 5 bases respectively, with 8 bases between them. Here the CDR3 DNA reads TGCGCCAGCAGCTTCTACGGGGACGAGCAGTACTTC. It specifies CASSFYGDEQYF.

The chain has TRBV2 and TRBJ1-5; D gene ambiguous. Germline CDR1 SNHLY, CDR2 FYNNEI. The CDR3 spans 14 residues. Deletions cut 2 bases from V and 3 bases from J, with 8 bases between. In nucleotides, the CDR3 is TGTGCCAGCAGTGAACTAGACTCCAATCAGCCCCAGCATTTT. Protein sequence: CASSELDSNQPQHF.

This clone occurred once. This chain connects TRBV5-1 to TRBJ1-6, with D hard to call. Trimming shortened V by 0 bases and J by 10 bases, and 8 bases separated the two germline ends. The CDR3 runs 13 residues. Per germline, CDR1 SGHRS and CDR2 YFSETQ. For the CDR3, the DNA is TGCGCCAGCAGCTTGGTGGGGAGCTCACCCCTCCACTTT. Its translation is CASSLVGSSPLHF.

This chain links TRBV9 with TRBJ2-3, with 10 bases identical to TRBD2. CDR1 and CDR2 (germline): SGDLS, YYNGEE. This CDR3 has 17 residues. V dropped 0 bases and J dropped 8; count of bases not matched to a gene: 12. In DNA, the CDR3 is TGTGCCAGCAGCGTAGATGGGGCTAGCGGGGGCCTTGGTACGCAGTATTTT. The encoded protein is CASSVDGASGGLGTQYF. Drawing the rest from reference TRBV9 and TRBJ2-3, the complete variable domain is DSGVTQTPKHLITATGQRVTLRCSPRSGDLSVYWYQQSLDQGLQFLIQYYNGEERAKGNILERFSAQQFPDLHSELNLSSLELGDSALYFCASSVDGASGGLGTQYFGPGTRLTVL.

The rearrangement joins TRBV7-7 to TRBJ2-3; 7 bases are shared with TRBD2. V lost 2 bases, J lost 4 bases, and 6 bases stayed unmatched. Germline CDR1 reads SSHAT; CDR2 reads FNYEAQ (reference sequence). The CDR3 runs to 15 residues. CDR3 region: CASSLSTSKADTQYF. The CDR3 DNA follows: TGTGCCAGCAGCTTATCGACTAGCAAAGCAGATACGCAGTATTTT. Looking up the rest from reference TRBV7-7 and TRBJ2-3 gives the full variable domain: GAGVSQSPRYKVTKRGQDVTLRCDPISSHATLYWYQQALGQGPEFLTYFNYEAQPDKSGLPSDRFSAERPEGSISTLTIQRTEQRDSAMYRCASSLSTSKADTQYFGPGTRLTVL.

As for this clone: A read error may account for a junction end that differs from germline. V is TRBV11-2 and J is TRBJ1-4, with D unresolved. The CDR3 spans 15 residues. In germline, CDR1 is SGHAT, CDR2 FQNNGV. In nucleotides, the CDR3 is TGTGCCGGCAGCTTGAGACGGGGAACTAATGAAAAACTGTTTTTT. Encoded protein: CAGSLRRGTNEKLFF.

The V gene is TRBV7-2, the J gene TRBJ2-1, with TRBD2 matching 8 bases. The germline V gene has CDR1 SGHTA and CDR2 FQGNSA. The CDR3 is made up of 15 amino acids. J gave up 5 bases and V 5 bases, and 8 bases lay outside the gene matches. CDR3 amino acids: CASSLSGTRNNEQFF. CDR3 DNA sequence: TGTGCCAGCAGCCTTAGCGGGACCCGAAACAATGAGCAGTTCTTC.

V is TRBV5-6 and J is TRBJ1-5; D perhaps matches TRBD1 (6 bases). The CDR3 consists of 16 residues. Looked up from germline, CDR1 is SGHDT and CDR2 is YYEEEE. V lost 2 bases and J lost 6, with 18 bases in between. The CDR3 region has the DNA TGTGCCAGCAGCTTAGATTTTGGGGGCTTAAGTCAGCCCCAGCATTTT. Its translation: CASSLDFGGLSQPQHF.

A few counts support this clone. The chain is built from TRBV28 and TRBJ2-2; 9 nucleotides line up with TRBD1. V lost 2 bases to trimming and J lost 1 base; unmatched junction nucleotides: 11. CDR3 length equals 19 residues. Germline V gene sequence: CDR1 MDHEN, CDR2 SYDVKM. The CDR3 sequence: CASSLGSFWDRENTGELFF. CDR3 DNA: TGTGCCAGCAGTTTAGGGTCTTTTTGGGACAGGGAGAACACCGGGGAGCTGTTTTTT.